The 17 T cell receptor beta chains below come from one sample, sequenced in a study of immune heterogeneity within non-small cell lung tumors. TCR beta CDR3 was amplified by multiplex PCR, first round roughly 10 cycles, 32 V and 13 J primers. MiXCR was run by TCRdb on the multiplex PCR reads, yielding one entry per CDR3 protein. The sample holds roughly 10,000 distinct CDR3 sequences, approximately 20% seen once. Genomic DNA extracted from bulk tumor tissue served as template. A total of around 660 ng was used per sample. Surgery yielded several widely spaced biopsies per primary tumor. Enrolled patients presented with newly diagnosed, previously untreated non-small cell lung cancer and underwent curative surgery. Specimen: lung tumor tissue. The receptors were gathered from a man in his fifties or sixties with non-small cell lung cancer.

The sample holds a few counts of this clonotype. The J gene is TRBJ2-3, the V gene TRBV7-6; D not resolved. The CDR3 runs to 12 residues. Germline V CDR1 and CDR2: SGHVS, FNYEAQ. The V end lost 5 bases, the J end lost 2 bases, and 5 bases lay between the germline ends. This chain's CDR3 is CASSINTDTQYF. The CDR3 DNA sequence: TGTGCCAGCAGCATAAACACAGATACGCAGTATTTT.

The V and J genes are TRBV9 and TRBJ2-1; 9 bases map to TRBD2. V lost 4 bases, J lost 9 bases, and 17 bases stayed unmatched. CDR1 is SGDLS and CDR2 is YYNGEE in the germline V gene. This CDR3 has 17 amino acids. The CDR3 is CASSRDRFYSGSGEQFF. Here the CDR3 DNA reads TGTGCCAGCAGCCGGGACCGATTTTATAGCGGGAGTGGTGAGCAGTTCTTC.

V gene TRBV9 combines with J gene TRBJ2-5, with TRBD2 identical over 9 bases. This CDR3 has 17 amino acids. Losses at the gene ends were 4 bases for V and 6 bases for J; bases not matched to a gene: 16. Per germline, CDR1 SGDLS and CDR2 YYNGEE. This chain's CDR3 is CASSPKASGTQGKTQYF. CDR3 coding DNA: TGTGCCAGCAGCCCTAAGGCTAGCGGGACTCAAGGGAAGACCCAGTACTTC.

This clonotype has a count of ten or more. The CDR3 region is CASSATGPGANVLTF. CDR3 nucleotides: TGTGCCAGTAGTGCGACAGGGCCTGGGGCCAACGTCCTGACTTTC. This chain uses TRBV19 with TRBJ2-6; 7 bases are shared with TRBD1. J was trimmed by 2 bases and V by 5 bases; bases with no gene match: 3. The CDR3 runs to 15 residues. Germline V gene data show CDR1 as LNHDA and CDR2 as SQIVND (reference sequence).

CDR3 amino acids: CASSRPSTGNTEAFF. CDR3 coding DNA: TGTGCCAGCAGCCGTCCTTCCACGGGAAACACTGAAGCTTTCTTT. The chain has TRBV5-4 and TRBJ1-1; D not certain. Germline CDR1 is SGHNT and CDR2 is YYREEE (reference sequence). V lost 4 bases and J lost 2, with 15 bases in between. This CDR3 region has 15 residues.

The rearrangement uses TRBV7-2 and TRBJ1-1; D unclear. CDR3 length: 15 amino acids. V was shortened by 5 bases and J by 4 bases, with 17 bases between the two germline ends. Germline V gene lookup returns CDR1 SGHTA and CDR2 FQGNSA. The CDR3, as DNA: TGTGCCAGCAGCCCCCTCTTGAGATCGGCCACTGAAGCTTTCTTT. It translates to CASSPLLRSATEAFF.

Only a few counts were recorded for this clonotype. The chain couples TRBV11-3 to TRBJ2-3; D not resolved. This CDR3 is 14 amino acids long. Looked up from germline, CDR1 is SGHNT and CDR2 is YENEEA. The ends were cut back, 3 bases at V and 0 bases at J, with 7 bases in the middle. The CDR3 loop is CASSLAASTDTQYF. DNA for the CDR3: TGTGCCAGCAGCTTGGCCGCTAGCACAGATACGCAGTATTTT.

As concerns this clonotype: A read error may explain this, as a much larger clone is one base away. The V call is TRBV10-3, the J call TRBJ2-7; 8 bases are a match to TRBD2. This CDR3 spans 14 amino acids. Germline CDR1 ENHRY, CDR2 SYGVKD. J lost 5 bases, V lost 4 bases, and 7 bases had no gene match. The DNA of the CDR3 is TGTGCCATCAGTGTTAATAGCGGGAAGGACGAGCAGTACTTC. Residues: CAISVNSGKDEQYF.

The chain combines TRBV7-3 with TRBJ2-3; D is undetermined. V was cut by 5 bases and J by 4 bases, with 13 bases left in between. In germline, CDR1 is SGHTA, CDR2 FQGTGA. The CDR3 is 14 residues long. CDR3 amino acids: CASSRVDGADTQYF. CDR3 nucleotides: TGTGCCAGCAGCCGCGTCGATGGGGCAGATACGCAGTATTTT.

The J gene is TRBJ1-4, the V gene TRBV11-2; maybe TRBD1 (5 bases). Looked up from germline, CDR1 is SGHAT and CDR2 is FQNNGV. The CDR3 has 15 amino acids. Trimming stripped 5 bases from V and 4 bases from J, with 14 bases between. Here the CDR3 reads CASSHSTVINEKLFF. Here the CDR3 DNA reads TGTGCCAGCAGCCACTCGACAGTGATTAATGAAAAACTGTTTTTT. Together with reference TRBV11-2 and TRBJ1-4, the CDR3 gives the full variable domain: EAGVAQSPRYKIIEKRQSVAFWCNPISGHATLYWYQQILGQGPKLLIQFQNNGVVDDSQLPKDRFSAERLKGVDSTLKIQPAKLEDSAVYLCASSHSTVINEKLFFGSGTQLSVL.

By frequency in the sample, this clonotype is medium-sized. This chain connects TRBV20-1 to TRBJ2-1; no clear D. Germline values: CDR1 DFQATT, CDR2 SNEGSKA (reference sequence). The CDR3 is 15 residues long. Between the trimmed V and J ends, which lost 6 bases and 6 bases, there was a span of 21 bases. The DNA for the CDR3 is TGCAGTGCCAGCACGGGTACTGGAACACGCAATGAGCAGTTCTTC. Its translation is CSASTGTGTRNEQFF.

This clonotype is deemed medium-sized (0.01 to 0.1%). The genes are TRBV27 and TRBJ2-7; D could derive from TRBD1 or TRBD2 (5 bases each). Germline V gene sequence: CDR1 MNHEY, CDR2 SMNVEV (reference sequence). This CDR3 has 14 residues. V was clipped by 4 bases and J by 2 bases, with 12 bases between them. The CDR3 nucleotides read TGTGCCAGCAGTTACTGGGACCGCACCTACGAGCAGTACTTC. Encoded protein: CASSYWDRTYEQYF.

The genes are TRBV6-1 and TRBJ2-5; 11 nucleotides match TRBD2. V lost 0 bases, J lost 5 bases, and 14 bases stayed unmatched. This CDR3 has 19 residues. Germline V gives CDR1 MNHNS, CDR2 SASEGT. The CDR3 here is CASSEANLLAGDGWETQYF. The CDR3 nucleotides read TGTGCCAGCAGTGAAGCGAATCTACTAGCGGGAGACGGTTGGGAGACCCAGTACTTC.

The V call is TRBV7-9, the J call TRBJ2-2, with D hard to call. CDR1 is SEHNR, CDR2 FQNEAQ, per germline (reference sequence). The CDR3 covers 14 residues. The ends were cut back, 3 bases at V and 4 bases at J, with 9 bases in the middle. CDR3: CASSLGKITGELFF. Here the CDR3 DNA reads TGTGCCAGCAGCTTGGGAAAGATCACCGGGGAGCTGTTTTTT.

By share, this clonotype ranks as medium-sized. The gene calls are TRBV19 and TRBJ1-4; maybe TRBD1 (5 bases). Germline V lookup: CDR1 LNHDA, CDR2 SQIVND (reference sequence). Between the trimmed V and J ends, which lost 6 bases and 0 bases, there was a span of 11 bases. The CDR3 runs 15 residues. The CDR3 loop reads CASSWGDATNEKLFF. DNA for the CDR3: TGTGCCAGTAGCTGGGGGGATGCAACTAATGAAAAACTGTTTTTT.

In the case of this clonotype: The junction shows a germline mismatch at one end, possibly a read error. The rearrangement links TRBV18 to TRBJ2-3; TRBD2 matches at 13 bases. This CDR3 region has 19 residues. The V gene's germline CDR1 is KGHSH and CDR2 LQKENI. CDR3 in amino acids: CASLPLSLAGGPRADTQYF. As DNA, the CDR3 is TGTGCCAGCTTACCACTCTCACTAGCGGGAGGGCCTAGGGCAGATACGCAGTATTTT.

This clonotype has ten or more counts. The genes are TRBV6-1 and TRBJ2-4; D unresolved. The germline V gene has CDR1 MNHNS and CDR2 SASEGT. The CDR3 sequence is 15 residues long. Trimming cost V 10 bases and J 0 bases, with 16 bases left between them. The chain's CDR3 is CAIRNRWGAKNIQYF. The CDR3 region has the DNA TGTGCCATCCGGAATAGATGGGGAGCCAAAAACATTCAGTACTTC.